The clone carrying this TCR beta chain has a count of ten or more. What it recognizes is unknown. V lost 0 bases, J lost 3 bases, and 6 bases stayed unmatched. Germline CDR1 is SGHRS and CDR2 is YFSETQ. The CDR3 totals 15 residues. This entry is derived from a study of T cells in Graves' hyperthyroidism and ophthalmopathy. For the study at large: Peripheral blood was taken when the disease was first diagnosed, before any treatment began. General observations from the study: The majority of expanded thyroid clonotypes above 0.001 also appeared in blood. Ophthalmopathy was told apart from stable hyperthyroidism by a 13 V-J model.

Clinical symptoms, serum thyroxine, TRAb, thyroid ultrasound and orbital computed tomography informed diagnoses. RNA transcripts were the template for amplifying TCR beta CDR3 regions. An initial round of RT-PCR targeting the TCR CDR3 relied on the HTBI primer set. TCRdb ran MiXCR on the multiplex PCR reads and lists one entry per CDR3 protein. Here the sample spans about 600,000 distinct CDR3 sequences, 16% being singletons. Sequenced input: blood. The clonotype was recovered from a woman aged 40 to 50 with Graves' ophthalmopathy. The chain links TRBV5-1 to TRBJ2-7, with 7 bases that match TRBD2. The CDR3 nucleotides are TGCGCCAGCAGCTTGGGACTAGCTTCGGGCTACGAGCAGTACTTC. It is translated as CASSLGLASGYEQYF.